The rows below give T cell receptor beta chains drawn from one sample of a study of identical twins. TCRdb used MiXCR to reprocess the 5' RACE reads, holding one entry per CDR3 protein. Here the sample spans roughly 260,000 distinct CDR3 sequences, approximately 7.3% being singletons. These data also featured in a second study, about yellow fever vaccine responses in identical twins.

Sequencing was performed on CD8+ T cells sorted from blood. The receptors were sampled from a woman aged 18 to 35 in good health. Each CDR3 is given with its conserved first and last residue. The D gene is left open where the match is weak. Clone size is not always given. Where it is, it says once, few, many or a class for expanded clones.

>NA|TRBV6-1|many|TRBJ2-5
CASSPGPLGKTQYF
TGTGCCAGCAGTCCCGGCCCGTTGGGGAAGACCCAGTACTTC
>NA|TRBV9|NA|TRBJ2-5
CASSVGVGVAFETQYF
TGTGCCAGCAGCGTAGGAGTCGGGGTAGCTTTTGAGACCCAGTACTTC
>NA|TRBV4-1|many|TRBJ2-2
CASSPWADTGELFF
TGCGCCAGCAGCCCCTGGGCAGACACCGGGGAGCTGTTTTTT
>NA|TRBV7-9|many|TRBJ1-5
CASSLGGQPQHF
TGTGCCAGCAGCTTAGGTGGTCAGCCCCAGCATTTT
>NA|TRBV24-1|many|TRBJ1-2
CATSDWDLNYGYTF
TGTGCCACCAGTGATTGGGACCTAAACTATGGCTACACCTTC
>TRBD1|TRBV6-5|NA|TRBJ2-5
CASSYPDRDGTQYF
TGTGCCAGCAGTTACCCTGACAGGGACGGGACCCAGTACTTC
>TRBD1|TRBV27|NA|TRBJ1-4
CASRDRDGEGSEKLFF
TGTGCCAGCCGCGACAGGGACGGGGAAGGGAGTGAAAAACTGTTTTTT
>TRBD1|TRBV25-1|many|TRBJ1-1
CASSHSVRGSTEAFF
TGTGCCAGCAGTCATTCTGTCAGGGGGAGTACTGAAGCTTTCTTT
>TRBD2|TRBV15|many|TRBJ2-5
CATSNPAGGQNQETQYF
TGTGCCACCAGCAACCCAGCGGGGGGCCAAAACCAAGAGACCCAGTACTTC
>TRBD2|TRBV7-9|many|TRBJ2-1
CASSLAGTKKYNEQFF
TGTGCCAGCAGCTTAGCCGGGACTAAAAAATACAATGAGCAGTTCTTC
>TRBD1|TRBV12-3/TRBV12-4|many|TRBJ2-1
CASIWNRGIGNEQFF
TGTGCCAGCATATGGAACAGGGGAATAGGGAATGAGCAGTTCTTC
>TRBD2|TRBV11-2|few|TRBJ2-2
CASSLSLAEPNTGELFF
TGTGCCAGCAGCTTAAGCCTAGCGGAACCGAACACCGGGGAGCTGTTTTTT
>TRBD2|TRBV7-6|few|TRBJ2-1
CASSLTITSGSRSMGEQFF
TGTGCCAGCAGCTTAACAATTACTAGCGGGAGCCGATCAATGGGTGAGCAGTTCTTC
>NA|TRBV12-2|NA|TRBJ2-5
CASRFRTLATLGETQYF
TGTGCAAGTCGCTTCAGAACCTTGGCGACTCTGGGGGAGACCCAGTACTTC
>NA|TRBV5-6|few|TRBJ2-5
CASSFGLARETQYF
TGTGCCAGCAGCTTCGGCCTAGCGCGGGAGACCCAGTACTTC
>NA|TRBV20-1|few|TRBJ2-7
CSARDMVDSYEQYF
TGCAGTGCTAGAGATATGGTCGACTCCTACGAGCAGTACTTC
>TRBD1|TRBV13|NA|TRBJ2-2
CASSHRWETGTGGLNTGELFF
TGTGCCAGCAGCCACAGGTGGGAGACCGGGACAGGGGGCCTGAACACCGGGGAGCTGTTTTTT
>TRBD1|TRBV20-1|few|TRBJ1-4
CSVWGQGTTNEKLFF
TGCAGTGTTTGGGGACAGGGGACAACTAATGAAAAACTGTTTTTT
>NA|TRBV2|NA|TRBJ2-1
CASRPPDLATYNEQFF
TGTGCCAGCCGCCCCCCCGACCTCGCTACCTACAATGAGCAGTTCTTC
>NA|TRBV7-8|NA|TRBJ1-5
CASSPSGLANNQPQHF
TGTGCCAGCAGCCCGAGTGGGTTGGCCAACAATCAGCCCCAGCATTTT
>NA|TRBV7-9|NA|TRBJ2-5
CASSLVATGPETQYF
TGTGCCAGCAGCTTAGTGGCAACGGGGCCAGAGACCCAGTACTTC
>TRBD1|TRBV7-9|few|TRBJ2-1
CASLSAGQVRREQFF
TGTGCCAGCCTGTCGGCCGGACAGGTTAGGAGGGAGCAGTTCTTC
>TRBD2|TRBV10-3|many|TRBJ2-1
CAISESGLASDYNEQFF
TGTGCCATCAGTGAGTCGGGACTAGCTTCTGACTACAATGAGCAGTTCTTC
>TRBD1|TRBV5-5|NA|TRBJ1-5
CASSSQGGRPPVRPQHF
TGTGCCAGCAGCTCCCAGGGGGGCAGGCCCCCCGTGAGGCCCCAGCATTTT
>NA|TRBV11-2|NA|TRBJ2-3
CASSTRWGESTDTQYF
TGTGCCAGCAGCACCAGGTGGGGGGAAAGCACAGATACGCAGTATTTT
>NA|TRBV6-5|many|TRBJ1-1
CASSYGYTNTEAFF
TGTGCCAGCAGTTACGGGTATACGAACACTGAAGCTTTCTTT
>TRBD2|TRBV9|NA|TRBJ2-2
CASSDRLASTGELFF
TGTGCCAGCAGCGACCGACTAGCTAGCACCGGGGAGCTGTTTTTT
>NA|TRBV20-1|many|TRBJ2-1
CSARLVETPYNEQFF
TGCAGTGCTCGGCTGGTGGAGACCCCCTACAATGAGCAGTTCTTC